The clone carrying this T cell receptor beta chain was detected once. Its target is not known. These data come from a study of long-term antiretroviral therapy in people with HIV. Overall study results and limits: All blood samples came from the years 2004 to 2017, possibly under older ART regimens. The repertoire was dominated at all time points by clones expanded before ART. Controls showed broader CDR3 length ranges than did the HIV repertoires.

Sequencing relied on immunoSEQ assay v3.0, run at survey level. Sequencing of each sample targeted about 35,000-50,000 T-cell genomes. Produced via immunoSEQ multiplex PCR; TCRdb's table is partial and in-frame only. The sample has approximately 22,000 clones, roughly 84% seen once; the top ten hold 2% to 2.5%. CDR1 is SGHRS, CDR2 YFSETQ, per germline. The germline V and J ends were trimmed by 6 bases and 5 bases, with 17 bases remaining between them. This CDR3 comprises 15 residues. The source material was unsorted PBMCs, sampled 3 years after starting antiretroviral therapy. This clonotype originated in a man aged 50 to 60 with HIV. The V and J genes are TRBV5-1 and TRBJ2-2; D may be TRBD1 (5 bases). The CDR3 DNA sequence: TGCGCCAGCAAACCCAGGGCAGACAATACCGGGGAGCTGTTTTTT. The encoded protein is CASKPRADNTGELFF.